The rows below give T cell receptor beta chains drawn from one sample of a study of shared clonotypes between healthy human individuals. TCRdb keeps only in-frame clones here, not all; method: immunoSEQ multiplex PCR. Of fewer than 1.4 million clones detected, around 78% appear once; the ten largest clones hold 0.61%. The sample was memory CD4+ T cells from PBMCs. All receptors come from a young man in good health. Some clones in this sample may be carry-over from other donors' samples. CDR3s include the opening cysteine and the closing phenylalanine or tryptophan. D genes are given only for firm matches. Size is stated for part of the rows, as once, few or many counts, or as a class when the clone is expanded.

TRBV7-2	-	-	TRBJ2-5	TGTGCCAGCAGCCCCGGAAATCGGGCAGAGACCCAGTACTTC	CASSPGNRAETQYF
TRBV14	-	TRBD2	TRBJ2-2	TGTGCCAGCAGCCAAACGGCGGGAGTACTCGCCGGGGAGCTGTTTTTT	CASSQTAGVLAGELFF
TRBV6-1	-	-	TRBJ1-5	TGTGCCAGCAGTGAAGTGGCCAGGCCAACTAGCAATCAGCCCCAGCATTTT	CASSEVARPTSNQPQHF
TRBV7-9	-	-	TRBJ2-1	TGTGCCAGCAGCTTAGGCGGGAAAGCGTTGAATGAGCAGTTCTTC	CASSLGGKALNEQFF
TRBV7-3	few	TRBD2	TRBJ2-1	TGTGCCAGCAGCTTAACTGCTAGCGGTAACAATGAGCAGTTCTTC	CASSLTASGNNEQFF
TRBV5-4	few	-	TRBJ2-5	TGTGCCAGCAGCTCCCAAGAGACCCAGTACTTC	CASSSQETQYF
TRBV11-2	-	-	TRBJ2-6	TGTGCCAGCAGCCTGATTATCTCTGGGGCCAACGTCCTGACTTTC	CASSLIISGANVLTF
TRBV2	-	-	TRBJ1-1	TGTGCCAGCCACAGGACAGCGAACACTGAAGCTTTCTTT	CASHRTANTEAFF
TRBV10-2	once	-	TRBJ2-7	TGCGCCAGCACCCCAGGGGGGCCCTACGAGCAGTACTTC	CASTPGGPYEQYF
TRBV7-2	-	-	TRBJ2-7	TGTGCCAGCAGCTCGGAGGCGGGATACGTAAAGCAGTACTTC	CASSSEAGYVKQYF
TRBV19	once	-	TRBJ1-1	TGTGCCAGTAGTAGGAGACACCAAGCTTTCTTT	CASSRRHQAFF
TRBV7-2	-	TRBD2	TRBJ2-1	TGTGCCAGCAGCCTACAGGGACTAGCGGGAGCGCCTGAGCAGTTCTTC	CASSLQGLAGAPEQFF
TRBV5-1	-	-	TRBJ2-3	TGCGCCAGCAGCCGGGGGACTTCTTACTTCACAGATACGCAGTATTTT	CASSRGTSYFTDTQYF
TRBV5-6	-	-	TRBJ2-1	TGTGCCAGCAGCTTGAGCAGGGTGTTCTACAATGAGCAGTTCTTC	CASSLSRVFYNEQFF
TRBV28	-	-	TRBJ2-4	TGTGCCAGCAGTTTCTCCGAGGGGAAGAACATTCAGTACTTC	CASSFSEGKNIQYF
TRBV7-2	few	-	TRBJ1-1	TGTGCCAGCAGCCTAACCGGGAACACTGAAGCTTTCTTT	CASSLTGNTEAFF
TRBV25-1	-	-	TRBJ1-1	TGTGCCAGCAGTAAACAGGTCATGAACACTGAAGCTTTCTTT	CASSKQVMNTEAFF